A selection of T cell receptor beta chains follows, all from one sample in a study of T cell clusters in autoimmune cytopenias. TCRdb re-called the multiplex PCR reads and shows each CDR3 protein once, DNA omitted. The ten top clones account for about a fifth, within a sample of some 7,800 distinct CDR3 sequences. The sample consisted of peripheral blood. These receptors were obtained from a human donor with an autoimmune cytopenia or autoimmune hepatitis (not recorded which). Each CDR3 is given with its conserved first and last residue. Each record gives: V gene, clone size, J gene, CDR3 protein. Some rows have no size entry. The others give once, few or many, or a class for an expanded clone.

>TRBV20-1|.|TRBJ1-5
CSARDYGTGGDQPQHF
>TRBV20-1|.|TRBJ1-1
CSASLGGPGTEAFF
>TRBV19|.|TRBJ1-5
CASSQSLINQPQHF
>TRBV5-6|medium-sized|TRBJ2-5
CASSRDRGGEETQYF
>TRBV7-2|medium-sized|TRBJ2-7
CASSLGLAAHEQYF
>TRBV4-2|.|TRBJ2-2
CASSQVPGAYTGELFF
>TRBV14|.|TRBJ2-7
CASSPFGGIYEQYF
>TRBV21-1|.|TRBJ2-5
CASSNPDSQETQYF
>TRBV12-3/TRBV12-4|medium-sized|TRBJ2-7
CASSFAYEQYF
>TRBV7-9|medium-sized|TRBJ2-3
CASSTVTDTQYF
>TRBV4-2|.|TRBJ2-7
CASSQDLRGGNEQYF
>TRBV27|.|TRBJ2-5
CASSFRRQDAQETQYF
>TRBV7-9|.|TRBJ2-2
CASSFKRQGGPNTGELFF
>TRBV11-2|.|TRBJ2-2
CASSLSSPPYGGELFF
>TRBV5-1|.|TRBJ2-2
CASSAGLAGGPQGELFF
>TRBV20-1|medium-sized|TRBJ1-5
CSASQGDSNQPQHF
>TRBV28|.|TRBJ2-3
CASSSGLASADTQYF
>TRBV6-1|medium-sized|TRBJ2-3
CASSESTSGDTDTQYF
>TRBV7-3|.|TRBJ2-5
CASSRAGGQGETQYF
>TRBV5-4|.|TRBJ1-4
CASSPGPRVEKLFF
>TRBV12-3/TRBV12-4|.|TRBJ1-1
CASSFSGGTEAFF
>TRBV6-1|.|TRBJ1-1
CASSELGRTEAFF
>TRBV5-1|.|TRBJ2-1
CASSSGLAGVDEQFF
>TRBV12-3/TRBV12-4|.|TRBJ1-5
CASTSQGRGQPQHF
>TRBV7-9|.|TRBJ2-3
CASSLGSGTREDTQYF
>TRBV6-5|.|TRBJ2-7
CASSYAQGWSYEQYF
>TRBV7-9|medium-sized|TRBJ2-5
CASSLGKGQETQYF
>TRBV6-1|.|TRBJ1-2
CASSDFRTNYGYTF
>TRBV7-9|.|TRBJ1-2
CASSLSENRGGYTF
>TRBV29-1|medium-sized|TRBJ1-2
CSGHRANYGYTF
>TRBV7-6|medium-sized|TRBJ1-2
CASSMGPPTYYGYTF
>TRBV5-1|.|TRBJ2-7
CASSSQGYEQYF
>TRBV6-1|.|TRBJ2-7
CASSEGDSYYEQYF